The 6 T cell receptor beta chains below all came from one sample that was sequenced in a study of cytomegalovirus exposure and HLA in healthy donors. The PCR used 60 Vbeta and 13 Jbeta primers. Some clones are missing from TCRdb's copy, which holds only in-frame ones; the method was immunoSEQ multiplex PCR. Of about 120,000 clones in the sample, roughly 65% were seen once. The specimen sequenced was PBMCs. These TCRs come from a man aged 35-49 years in good health and CMV-seropositive.

The chain joins TRBV7-9 to TRBJ2-3; 11 bases fit TRBD2. The CDR3 sequence is 17 residues long. V shed 3 bases, J shed 2 bases, and the junction held 7 bases outside the gene matches. Germline V gene sequence: CDR1 SEHNR, CDR2 FQNEAQ (reference sequence). The CDR3 loop reads CASSLGTSGYYTDTQYF. The CDR3 DNA reads as TGTGCCAGCAGCTTGGGGACTAGCGGCTACTACACAGATACGCAGTATTTT.

The chain carries TRBV11-2 and TRBJ2-2; D is perhaps TRBD2 (5 bases). V lost 5 bases and J lost 3, with 10 bases in between. Germline lookup yields CDR1 SGHAT and CDR2 FQNNGV. The CDR3 covers 14 residues. The CDR3 DNA sequence: TGTGCCAGCAGCGCCAGACTATACACCGGGGAGCTGTTTTTT. This codes for CASSARLYTGELFF.

The CDR3 DNA follows: TGTGCCATCAGTGAGCTCAGACTAGCGGGGGAGTACAATGAGCAGTTCTTC. Its translation: CAISELRLAGEYNEQFF. The chain uses TRBV10-3 and TRBJ2-1; 12 positions match TRBD2. In germline, CDR1 is ENHRY, CDR2 SYGVKD. The CDR3 is 17 amino acids. V was clipped by 2 bases and J by 4 bases; unmatched bases: 6.

The rearrangement joins TRBV27 to TRBJ1-3; possible D gene TRBD1, 6 bases. Trimming removed 4 bases from V and 0 bases from J, with 25 bases in between. Per germline, CDR1 MNHEY and CDR2 SMNVEV (reference sequence). The length of the CDR3 is 20 residues. The DNA of the CDR3 is TGTGCCAGCAGTTCAAGGGGGTGGTACGACACAGACTCCTCTGGAAACACCATATATTTT. It codes for CASSSRGWYDTDSSGNTIYF.

There are a few counts of this clone. The chain carries TRBV19 and TRBJ1-1; D is unclear. Per germline, CDR1 LNHDA and CDR2 SQIVND (reference sequence). Between the trimmed V and J ends, which lost 5 bases and 3 bases, there was a span of 10 bases. The CDR3 spans 13 residues. CDR3: CASSDSPDTEAFF. CDR3 coding DNA: TGTGCCAGTAGTGACTCACCTGACACTGAAGCTTTCTTT.

The chain is built from TRBV9 and TRBJ1-5; unclear D gene. V gave up 0 bases and J gave up 2 bases, with 15 bases separating them. The CDR3 runs to 17 residues. Germline V gene lookup returns CDR1 SGDLS and CDR2 YYNGEE. CDR3 sequence: CASSVANGRLGNQPQHF. The DNA of the CDR3 is TGTGCCAGCAGCGTAGCTAACGGGAGACTCGGCAATCAGCCCCAGCATTTT.